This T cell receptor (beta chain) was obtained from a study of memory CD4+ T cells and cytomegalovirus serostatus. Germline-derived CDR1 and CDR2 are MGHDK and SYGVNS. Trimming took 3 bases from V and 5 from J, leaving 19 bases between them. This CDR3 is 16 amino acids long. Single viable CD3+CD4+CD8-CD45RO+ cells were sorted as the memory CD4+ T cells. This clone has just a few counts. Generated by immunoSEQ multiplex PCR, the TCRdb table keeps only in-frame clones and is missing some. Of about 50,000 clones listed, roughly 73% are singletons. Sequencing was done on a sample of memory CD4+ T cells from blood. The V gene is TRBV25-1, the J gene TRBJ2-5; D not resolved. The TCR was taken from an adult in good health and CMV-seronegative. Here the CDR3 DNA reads TGTGCCAGCAGTGAGGCTGGATTGGCCGCCAGGGAGACCCAGTACTTC. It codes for CASSEAGLAARETQYF.